This T cell receptor beta chain is from a study of blood T cell repertoires in COVID-19. Original processing notes: Amplifying reference gene primers gave estimates of nucleated cell counts. TCRdb keeps only in-frame clones here, not all; method: immunoSEQ multiplex PCR. D and trimming were read from the DNA, whereas the V and J calls and clone size are those reported in that table. The sample has a few hundred thousand clones; roughly 87% are singletons. The length of the CDR3 is 11 residues. Between the trimmed V and J ends, which lost 2 bases and 4 bases, there was a span of 3 bases. The sequenced sample was PBMCs or T cells enriched from blood (not recorded which). This rearrangement joins TRBV12-3 or TRBV12-4 to TRBJ2-7; D remains ambiguous. This clonotype originated in a woman in her 30s who had recovered from COVID-19. The CDR3 protein is CASSLLYEQYF. The CDR3 coding sequence is TGTGCCAGCAGTTTATTATACGAGCAGTACTTC.